These 8 T cell receptor beta chains came from one sample sequenced in a study of T cell repertoires in cytomegalovirus infection (dated by TCRdb to about 2019). These reads were obtained on an Illumina HiSeq 1500. TCRdb's own reprocessing of the public reads used fastp at Q25 and MiXCR and kept productive beta chains. CDR3 protein sequences are deduplicated, and each keeps its most common genes and DNA. Across this sample there are just under 550,000 distinct CDR3 sequences, with around 27% seen only once. Of the sample, roughly 13% is held by the ten largest clones. The source material was PBMCs. The receptors were gathered from a human donor in good health (CMV status not recorded). Some clones in this sample may be carry-over from other donors' samples.

The chain couples TRBV6-2 or TRBV6-3 to TRBJ2-7; TRBD1 or TRBD2 may be the D gene (5 bases each). The V end was cut by 5 bases, the J end by 13 bases, with 18 bases between. The CDR3 is made up of 12 amino acids. Germline assignment: CDR1 MNHEY and CDR2 SVGEGT. The chain's CDR3 is CASSRRLQELYF. Here the CDR3 DNA reads TGTGCCAGCAGTAGGAGGCTACAGGAGCTATACTTC.

There are many counts of this clonotype. The chain is built from TRBV7-2 and TRBJ1-3; D is uncertain. Trimming took off 3 bases at V and 4 bases at J, with 10 bases between the two ends. The CDR3 covers 14 residues. The germline gives CDR1 SGHTA, CDR2 FQGNSA. The CDR3, as DNA: TGTGCCAGCAGCTTGCATGCTGGCGGAAACACCATATATTTT. This encodes CASSLHAGGNTIYF.

This clonotype was counted only a few times. The chain combines TRBV10-1 with TRBJ2-3, with 8 positions matching TRBD1. Germline V gene lookup returns CDR1 WNHNN and CDR2 SYGVQD (reference sequence). CDR3 length equals 13 residues. V was pared by 8 bases and J by 5 bases, with 6 bases of the junction left unmatched. The CDR3 coding sequence is TGCGCCAGCCTGACAGGGGTGGAAGATACGCAGTATTTT. Protein product: CASLTGVEDTQYF.

V and J are TRBV12-3 or TRBV12-4 and TRBJ1-2; a weak D match, TRBD1 (5 bases). The CDR3 loop spans 15 amino acids. V was clipped by 4 bases and J by 3 bases, with 15 bases between them. DNA of the CDR3: TGTGCCAGCAGTTCACCCGGGGACGGCGACTATGGCTACACCTTC. It translates to CASSSPGDGDYGYTF.

There are many counts of this clonotype. This chain links TRBV7-2 with TRBJ2-1; 8 nucleotides align to TRBD2. Unmatched junction bases numbered 8, after V lost 4 bases and J lost 9 bases. Germline assignment: CDR1 SGHTA and CDR2 FQGNSA. The CDR3 sequence is 14 residues long. The CDR3 is CASSSGLAWGEQFF. The CDR3 region has the DNA TGTGCCAGCAGCTCCGGACTAGCTTGGGGTGAGCAGTTCTTC.

The chain combines TRBV12-3 or TRBV12-4 with TRBJ2-5; D gene unclear. The CDR3 runs 12 residues. Trimming pared 4 bases from V and 5 bases from J, leaving 8 bases between. CDR3 sequence: CASSSARETQYF. For the CDR3, the DNA is TGTGCCAGCAGTTCAGCCAGGGAGACCCAGTACTTC.

This clonotype has a count of ten or more. The J gene is TRBJ2-1, the V gene TRBV12-3 or TRBV12-4; D gene ambiguous. The CDR3 contains 14 residues. V gave up 3 bases and J gave up 10 bases, with 16 bases separating them. The CDR3 nucleotides read TGTGCCAGCAGTTTCGATTTGTTTGGCCTAGAGCAGTTCTTC. It translates to CASSFDLFGLEQFF.

This clonotype has a count of ten or more. The chain is built from TRBV11-3 and TRBJ2-3; maybe TRBD1 (5 bases). CDR1 and CDR2 from the germline V gene are SGHNT and YENEEA. With 5 bases removed from V and 3 bases from J, the gap between germline ends came to 9 bases. The CDR3 consists of 13 residues. Here the CDR3 DNA reads TGTGCCAGCAGCCGTACAGGAACAGATACGCAGTATTTT. Translating it yields CASSRTGTDTQYF.